The 28 T cell receptor beta chains given below trace back to one sample, sequenced in a study of cytotoxic CD8 clonotypes in ibrutinib-treated CLL. The protocol was immunoSEQ multiplex PCR, while the TCRdb copy is restricted to in-frame clones and leaves out a portion. The sample lists tens of thousands of clones; approximately 75% were seen once. The sample in question was PBMCs, obtained after 12 months of ibrutinib treatment. These receptors originate from a human donor with chronic lymphocytic leukemia.

The J gene is TRBJ2-3, the V gene TRBV6-5, with D tentatively TRBD2 (5 bases). V lost 6 bases, J lost 6 bases, and 19 bases lay in between. Germline-derived CDR1 and CDR2 are MNHEY and SVGAGI. CDR3 length: 15 residues. The CDR3 is CASSEDREGSDTQYF. The CDR3 nucleotides are TGTGCCAGCAGCGAGGACCGGGAAGGCTCGGATACGCAGTATTTT.

The chain has TRBV19 and TRBJ2-7; D remains ambiguous. CDR3 length: 15 amino acids. CDR1 is LNHDA, CDR2 SQIVND, per germline (reference sequence). V shed 1 base and J shed 0 bases, with 10 bases lying between them. In DNA, the CDR3 is TGTGCCAGTAGTATAGGAGCAGCCAGCTCCTACGAGCAGTACTTC. Protein product: CASSIGAASSYEQYF.

The CDR3 here is CAGAIYNEQFF. The CDR3 region has the DNA TGTGCCGGAGCGATCTACAATGAGCAGTTCTTC. The chain carries TRBV7-9 and TRBJ2-1; the D is unclear. CDR3 length equals 11 residues. The germline gives CDR1 SEHNR, CDR2 FQNEAQ (reference sequence). V was clipped by 11 bases and J by 3 bases, with 8 bases between them.

V is TRBV5-6 and J is TRBJ2-3, with no clear D. Germline V gene lookup returns CDR1 SGHDT and CDR2 YYEEEE. V was cut by 0 bases and J by 6 bases, with 8 bases left in between. The CDR3 has 13 residues. The CDR3 region is CASSLVYGDTQYF. The DNA of the CDR3 is TGTGCCAGCAGCTTGGTATACGGCGATACGCAGTATTTT.

The chain employs TRBV10-3 and TRBJ2-7; D perhaps matches TRBD2 (6 bases). The CDR3 contains 14 residues. The germline V gene encodes CDR1 ENHRY and CDR2 SYGVKD. Trimming cost V 3 bases and J 11 bases, with 20 bases left between them. Here the CDR3 reads CAISDGGYRLEEYF. CDR3 nucleotide sequence: TGTGCCATCAGTGACGGGGGTTATCGGCTAGAAGAGTACTTC.

The chain combines TRBV7-2 with TRBJ2-3, with D tentatively TRBD1 (6 bases). The V gene lost 3 bases and the J gene lost 5 bases, with 21 bases spanning the gap. Germline V CDR1 and CDR2: SGHTA, FQGNSA. This CDR3 comprises 17 residues. CDR3 DNA: TGTGCCAGCAGCTTCCACATGACAGGCCCCGGGGTAGATACGCAGTATTTT. The encoded protein is CASSFHMTGPGVDTQYF.

The V gene is TRBV28, the J gene TRBJ1-4; 7 bases are a match to TRBD1. This CDR3 comprises 16 residues. V lost 4 bases and J lost 10; bases outside the gene matches: 15. CDR1 is MDHEN, CDR2 SYDVKM, per germline. The DNA for the CDR3 is TGTGCCAGCAGTTATATCCCACTAAACCAGGGGGGAAAACTGTTTTTT. Amino acids: CASSYIPLNQGGKLFF.

This chain links TRBV11-3 with TRBJ2-2, with TRBD2 matching over 14 bases. Germline V gene data show CDR1 as SGHNT and CDR2 as YENEEA. Unmatched junction bases numbered 13, after V lost 5 bases and J lost 5 bases. The CDR3 runs 19 residues. CDR3 coding DNA: TGTGCCAGCAGCCCCGGACTAGCGGGAGGCGGCTTGAGTACCGGGGAGCTGTTTTTT. The encoded protein is CASSPGLAGGGLSTGELFF. The full variable domain, in which reference TRBV11-3 and TRBJ2-2 provide the parts outside the CDR3, is EAGVVQSPRYKIIEKKQPVAFWCNPISGHNTLYWYLQNLGQGPELLIRYENEEAVDDSQLPKDRFSAERLKGVDSTLKIQPAELGDSAVYLCASSPGLAGGGLSTGELFFGEGSRLTVL.

The rearrangement uses TRBV7-6 and TRBJ2-5; either TRBD1 or TRBD2 may supply D (5 bases each). The CDR3 totals 13 residues. From germline, CDR1 is SGHVS and CDR2 FNYEAQ. Trimming shortened V by 5 bases and J by 4 bases, and 11 bases separated the two germline ends. The CDR3 sequence is CASSPTGTETQYF. The DNA of the CDR3 is TGTGCCAGCAGCCCAACCGGGACAGAGACCCAGTACTTC.

The genes are TRBV5-6 and TRBJ2-3; 7 nucleotides align to TRBD2. CDR1 and CDR2 (germline): SGHDT, YYEEEE. This CDR3 is 16 amino acids long. The V segment lost 4 bases and the J segment 1 base; nucleotides outside the gene matches: 9. Written as DNA, the CDR3 is TGTGCCAGCAGCAGGGGAACTAGCGTACGCACAGATACGCAGTATTTT. It translates to CASSRGTSVRTDTQYF.

This clone was detected a few times. V is TRBV9 and J is TRBJ2-1, with D hard to call. The CDR3 runs 15 residues. V was pared by 4 bases and J by 0 bases, with 11 bases between. Germline loops: CDR1 SGDLS, CDR2 YYNGEE. The CDR3 protein is CASSIGVSSYNEQFF. Here the CDR3 DNA reads TGTGCCAGCAGCATTGGCGTAAGCTCCTACAATGAGCAGTTCTTC.

This rearrangement joins TRBV14 to TRBJ1-1, with unresolved D. This CDR3 spans 13 amino acids. The V gene's germline CDR1 is SGHDN and CDR2 FVKESK. Trimming removed 0 bases from V and 8 bases from J, with 10 bases in between. CDR3 loop: CASSQEARTEAFF. The CDR3, as DNA: TGTGCCAGCAGCCAAGAGGCCAGAACGGAAGCTTTCTTT.

The chain links TRBV7-3 to TRBJ2-7; TRBD1 agrees at 8 bases. The germline V gene encodes CDR1 SGHTA and CDR2 FQGTGA. CDR3 size: 13 residues. The trim removed 3 bases at V and 4 bases at J, leaving 2 bases unmatched. The CDR3 region is CASSLDRAYEQYF. CDR3 DNA: TGTGCCAGCAGCTTGGACAGGGCTTACGAGCAGTACTTC.

This clone was seen more than once but under ten times. This chain's CDR3 is CAWSPGQDAQETQYF. In DNA, the CDR3 is TGTGCCTGGAGCCCCGGACAGGATGCCCAAGAGACCCAGTACTTC. V and J are TRBV30 and TRBJ2-5; 7 nucleotides agree with TRBD1. After removal of 3 bases from V and 1 base from J, the junction contained 8 bases not matched to a gene. Germline V gene lookup returns CDR1 GTSNPN and CDR2 SVGIG (reference sequence). The CDR3 totals 15 residues.

V is TRBV15 and J is TRBJ2-5, with no clear D. The V end was cut by 0 bases, the J end by 2 bases, with 10 bases between. The length of the CDR3 is 15 residues. Germline loops: CDR1 LNHNV, CDR2 YYDKDF (reference sequence). CDR3 sequence reads: CATSRDRLVQETQYF. The CDR3 DNA is TGTGCCACCAGCAGAGATAGATTGGTTCAAGAGACCCAGTACTTC.

The V call is TRBV5-4, the J call TRBJ2-2; a weak D match, TRBD2 (5 bases). The CDR3 covers 17 residues. V lost 3 bases, J lost 1 base, and 16 bases lay in between. Germline V gives CDR1 SGHNT, CDR2 YYREEE (reference sequence). This chain's CDR3 is CASSSQTRRVNTGELFF. CDR3 sequence (DNA): TGTGCCAGCAGCTCTCAGACGAGGCGGGTGAACACCGGGGAGCTGTTTTTT.

The rearrangement links TRBV7-5 to TRBJ2-2; the table calls TRBD1, which could not be checked here. TRBV7-5 is given as a pseudogene. The CDR3 contains 16 residues. The CDR3 DNA sequence: TGTGTCAGAAGCTTAGTCTGGACAGGGGATTCCGGGGAGCTGTTTTTT. Its protein product is CVRSLVWTGDSGELFF.

This chain links TRBV4-1 with TRBJ2-1; D is uncertain. V was shortened by 1 base and J by 9 bases, with 10 bases between the two germline ends. This CDR3 comprises 13 residues. The germline CDR1 and CDR2 sequences are MGHRA and YSYEKL. In nucleotides, the CDR3 is TGCGCCAGCAGCCAAGGGGCTCCTGGTGAGCAGTTCTTC. Translating gives CASSQGAPGEQFF.

The V call is TRBV15, the J call TRBJ1-5; D is unresolved. The germline CDR1 and CDR2 sequences are LNHNV and YYDKDF (reference sequence). This CDR3 region has 19 residues. Trimming removed 0 bases at V and 0 bases at J, with 18 bases between. The CDR3 region has the DNA TGTGCCACCAGCAGAGATTATCTTGTTGGCGGAGATAGCAATCAGCCCCAGCATTTT. Its translation: CATSRDYLVGGDSNQPQHF.

This chain joins TRBV7-9 and TRBJ2-7, with D unclear. Trimming cost V 1 base and J 2 bases, with 3 bases left between them. This CDR3 has 12 amino acids. Germline V gene data show CDR1 as SEHNR and CDR2 as FQNEAQ (reference sequence). CDR3: CASSLVAYEQYF. In DNA, the CDR3 is TGTGCCAGCAGCTTAGTCGCCTACGAGCAGTACTTC. Drawing the rest from reference TRBV7-9 and TRBJ2-7, the complete variable domain is DTGVSQNPRHKITKRGQNVTFRCDPISEHNRLYWYRQTLGQGPEFLTYFQNEAQLEKSRLLSDRFSAERPKGSFSTLEIQRTEQGDSAMYLCASSLVAYEQYFGPGTRLTVT.

This chain uses TRBV11-3 with TRBJ1-3; 9 nucleotides agree with TRBD1. With 5 bases clipped from V and 0 bases from J, the junction kept 5 bases outside the gene matches. CDR1 and CDR2 (germline): SGHNT, YENEEA. CDR3 length: 16 amino acids. The CDR3 DNA sequence: TGTGCCAGCAGCCCGGGACAGGGCAACTCTGGAAACACCATATATTTT. Its translation: CASSPGQGNSGNTIYF.

The table lists this clone with a count of one. The chain carries TRBV9 and TRBJ1-2; D might be TRBD1 (6 bases). V was clipped by 0 bases and J by 2 bases, with 11 bases between them. Germline V gene sequence: CDR1 SGDLS, CDR2 YYNGEE. The CDR3 is made up of 15 amino acids. This CDR3 is CASSVGRGRNYGYTF. The CDR3 nucleotides read TGTGCCAGCAGCGTAGGTCGGGGGCGAAACTATGGCTACACCTTC.

The chain recombines TRBV28 with TRBJ2-7; 7 bases line up with TRBD1. CDR1 is MDHEN, CDR2 SYDVKM, per germline. V was clipped by 5 bases and J by 6 bases; unmatched bases: 7. CDR3 size: 13 residues. The CDR3, as DNA: TGTGCCAGCAGTCCCCGGACAGGCGGCGAGCAGTACTTC. Translated, it gives CASSPRTGGEQYF.

This clone was counted a few times. The chain has TRBV9 and TRBJ2-2; D is uncertain. V shed 5 bases and J shed 0 bases, with 8 bases lying between them. The CDR3 runs to 14 residues. Germline CDR1 reads SGDLS; CDR2 reads YYNGEE. The CDR3 is CASSTVPNTGELFF. The DNA of the CDR3 is TGTGCCAGCAGTACGGTACCGAACACCGGGGAGCTGTTTTTT.

The CDR3 sequence is CASSLVPGVDYGYTF. The CDR3 DNA reads as TGTGCCAGCAGCTTGGTGCCGGGAGTTGACTATGGCTACACCTTC. J is TRBJ1-2 and V is TRBV5-5, with D uncertain. Trimming took 0 bases from V and 3 from J, leaving 12 bases between them. From germline, CDR1 is SGHKS and CDR2 YYEKEE (reference sequence). The CDR3 length is 15 residues.

The rearrangement links TRBV7-2 to TRBJ1-2; maybe TRBD1 (5 bases). Germline lookup yields CDR1 SGHTA and CDR2 FQGNSA. The germline V and J ends were trimmed by 3 bases and 3 bases, with 8 bases remaining between them. This CDR3 spans 13 amino acids. This CDR3 reads CASSFPRDYGYTF. DNA for the CDR3: TGTGCCAGCAGCTTCCCCAGGGACTATGGCTACACCTTC.

This clone has more than one count but fewer than ten. CDR3 nucleotides: TGTGCCAGCAGTTGGGGGACTAGCGGAAACAATGAGCAGTTCTTC. Residues: CASSWGTSGNNEQFF. The V and J genes are TRBV6-5 and TRBJ2-1, with 11 bases identical to TRBD2. V shed 4 bases, J shed 5 bases, and the junction held 4 bases outside the gene matches. This CDR3 spans 15 amino acids. In germline, CDR1 is MNHEY, CDR2 SVGAGI.

This clone was counted between two and nine times. The chain links TRBV27 to TRBJ2-2; D is ambiguous. The germline V and J ends were trimmed by 4 bases and 0 bases, with 6 bases remaining between them. The CDR3 extends over 14 amino acids. From germline, CDR1 is MNHEY and CDR2 SMNVEV (reference sequence). CDR3 in amino acids: CASSSSANTGELFF. The CDR3 bases are TGTGCCAGCAGTTCCTCCGCGAACACCGGGGAGCTGTTTTTT.